This is a list of T cell receptor beta chains from one sample in a study of blood T cell repertoires in COVID-19. Some clones are missing from TCRdb's copy, which holds only in-frame ones; the method was immunoSEQ multiplex PCR. The sample shows about 160,000 clones, 80% to 85% of them seen only once. Sequencing was carried out using peripheral blood. These receptors were collected from a woman older than 75 with active or convalescent COVID-19. Each CDR3 is given with its conserved first and last residue. A D gene is named only where the DNA matches it firmly. Not every row has a clone size; where given, it reads once, few, many or a size class.

abundance,j_gene,v_gene,d_gene,CDR3nt,CDR3aa
NA,TRBJ1-6,TRBV6-2/TRBV6-3,TRBD1,TGTGCCAGCAGTTGGGGACAGAGATATTCACCCCTCCACTTT,CASSWGQRYSPLHF
NA,TRBJ2-3,TRBV19,NA,TGTGCCAGTAGTGTAGGCCCGGGAACACAGCAGTATTTT,CASSVGPGTQQYF
NA,TRBJ2-1,TRBV12-3/TRBV12-4,NA,TGTGCCAGCACCAGACTCGATGAGCAGTTCTTC,CASTRLDEQFF
NA,TRBJ1-4,TRBV5-6,NA,TGTGCCAGCAGCCTGAATGGGGGGACTAATGAAAAACTGTTTTTT,CASSLNGGTNEKLFF
NA,TRBJ1-2,TRBV7-2,TRBD1,TGTGCCAGCAGCTCAAACCCAGGGGGCGCTCCCTATGGCTACACCTTC,CASSSNPGGAPYGYTF
few,TRBJ2-1,TRBV5-1,TRBD2,TGCGCCAGCACCCTGGGTAGGCTAGCGGGGGACTCTACTGGGGAGCAGTTCTTC,CASTLGRLAGDSTGEQFF
NA,TRBJ1-4,TRBV4-1,NA,TGCGCCAGCAGCCAATTCTCCCAGGGTTATGAAAAACTGTTTTTT,CASSQFSQGYEKLFF
NA,TRBJ2-5,TRBV5-1,NA,TGCGCCAGCAGCTTAGTTAGCCAAGAGACCCAGTACTTC,CASSLVSQETQYF
NA,TRBJ2-1,TRBV19,NA,TGTGCCAGTAGTATCTCCGGACAGAAGAATGAGCAGTTCTTC,CASSISGQKNEQFF
once,TRBJ1-1,TRBV13,TRBD1,TGTGCCAGCAGCTTAGCGGCCCGGGACAGGGTGAACACTGAAGCTTTCTTT,CASSLAARDRVNTEAFF
NA,TRBJ1-5,TRBV6-5,NA,TGTGCCAGCAGTTACTCGAGGTATCAGCCCCAGCATTTT,CASSYSRYQPQHF
NA,TRBJ1-1,TRBV21-1,NA,TGTGCCAGCAGCAAAGAGGGGACAGAGAACACTGAAGCTTTCTTT,CASSKEGTENTEAFF
NA,TRBJ2-1,TRBV4-1,TRBD2,TGCGCCAGCAGCCCTACTAGCGGGGGGCCGGGTGAGCAGTTCTTC,CASSPTSGGPGEQFF
once,TRBJ2-3,TRBV9,TRBD1,TGTGCCAGCAGCGCGCCGGGACAGGGGTCGGGCACGCAGTATTTT,CASSAPGQGSGTQYF
NA,TRBJ1-2,TRBV7-2,TRBD1,TGTGCCAGCAGCCTGAGACAGGGAGAAACCTTC,CASSLRQGETF
NA,TRBJ2-1,TRBV3-1/TRBV3-2,NA,TGTGCCAGCAGCCGCTTACAGGGGGTAGCGGGCAATGAGCAGTTCTTC,CASSRLQGVAGNEQFF
NA,TRBJ2-7,TRBV27,TRBD1,TGTGCCAGCAGAGGGACGGGGACAGGGACTGTAGAGCAGTACTTC,CASRGTGTGTVEQYF
NA,TRBJ1-1,TRBV3-1/TRBV3-2,TRBD1,TGTGCCAGCAGCCGATCCTCAGGGACAGACACTGAAGCTTTCTTT,CASSRSSGTDTEAFF
once,TRBJ2-7,TRBV6-5,TRBD1,TGTGCCAGCAGTTACACTAGGGCCCAGGGGGACGAGCAGTACTTC,CASSYTRAQGDEQYF
NA,TRBJ2-7,TRBV10-3,TRBD1,TGTGCCATCAGGGGGGGGACAGGGAGGACCTACGAGCAGTACTTC,CAIRGGTGRTYEQYF
NA,TRBJ2-2,TRBV4-2,TRBD1,TGTGCCAGCAGCCAGAAGGCTGGACAGGGGGGCACCGGGGAGCTGTTTTTT,CASSQKAGQGGTGELFF
NA,TRBJ1-3,TRBV6-6,NA,TGTGCCAGCAGAGAGGGCCCCTCTGGAAACACCATATATTTT,CASREGPSGNTIYF
once,TRBJ2-1,TRBV19,TRBD2,TGTGCCAGTAGTATGGGCCTAGCGGGGATTACCTCCTACAATGAGCAGTTCTTC,CASSMGLAGITSYNEQFF
NA,TRBJ2-3,TRBV2,NA,TGTGCCAGCAGTGGAGTTGCAGGGGTTTTCACAGATACGCAGTATTTT,CASSGVAGVFTDTQYF
NA,TRBJ1-2,TRBV10-3,NA,TGTGCCATCAGTGGCGGGGGTGGCTACACCTTC,CAISGGGGYTF
NA,TRBJ1-3,TRBV6-5,NA,TGTGCCAGCAGTCTGAGCTCTGGAAACACCATATATTTT,CASSLSSGNTIYF
few,TRBJ1-5,TRBV19,NA,TGTGCCAGTAGCTCGGTAGCCAGAAGCTTAAATCAGCCCCAGCATTTT,CASSSVARSLNQPQHF
NA,TRBJ1-5,TRBV7-9,NA,TGTGCCAGCAGCTCAGGGTTGAGCAATCAGCCCCAGCATTTT,CASSSGLSNQPQHF
NA,TRBJ1-1,TRBV10-3,TRBD1,TGTGCCATCAGTGGGGACAGGGTGAACACTGAAGCTTTCTTT,CAISGDRVNTEAFF
NA,TRBJ2-2,TRBV6-5,TRBD1,TGTGCCAGCAGATCCGAGGGACAGCGCACCGGGGAGCTGTTTTTT,CASRSEGQRTGELFF
NA,TRBJ1-4,TRBV10-3,NA,TGTGCCATCAGTACCGGGTCCGCAACTAATGAAAAACTGTTTTTT,CAISTGSATNEKLFF
NA,TRBJ1-2,TRBV5-6,NA,TGTGCCAGCAGTTCTCTACACGGGGGGCCAGACTATGGCTACACCTTC,CASSSLHGGPDYGYTF
NA,TRBJ1-1,TRBV6-5,TRBD1,TGTGCCAGCAGTTACTCAAGAGGACAGGGCGCTGAAGCTTTCTTT,CASSYSRGQGAEAFF
NA,TRBJ1-2,TRBV19,TRBD1,TGTGCCAGTAGTATAGAAGGGACAGCCACCTCGTTCTATGGCTACACCTTC,CASSIEGTATSFYGYTF
NA,TRBJ1-5,TRBV11-2,NA,TGTGCCAGCAGCTTAGATGCCGGTCTTACTAGCAATCAGCCCCAGCATTTT,CASSLDAGLTSNQPQHF
NA,TRBJ2-6,TRBV7-3,NA,TGTGCCAGTAAAACGAGCTCTGGGGCCAACGTCCTGACTTTC,CASKTSSGANVLTF
NA,TRBJ1-5,TRBV6-5,NA,TGTGCCAGCAGTTACTCTCGTGGAGATCAGCCCCAGCATTTT,CASSYSRGDQPQHF
NA,TRBJ2-2,TRBV6-2/TRBV6-3,NA,TGTGCCAGCAGTTATAAACAGACAAGCCTTAACACCGGGGAGCTGTTTTTT,CASSYKQTSLNTGELFF
NA,TRBJ1-5,TRBV7-6,NA,TGTGCCAGCAGCTTAGGGCCAGAGGGAGATCAGCCCCAGCATTTT,CASSLGPEGDQPQHF
NA,TRBJ2-7,TRBV7-2,NA,TGTGCCAGCAGCTTAGTAGGGGCAGGGTCTGTGAGCTACGAGCAGTACTTC,CASSLVGAGSVSYEQYF
NA,TRBJ2-1,TRBV11-3,TRBD2,TGTGCCAGCAGCTTCGGGGGGGCCAACAATGAGCAGTTCTTC,CASSFGGANNEQFF
NA,TRBJ2-5,TRBV5-1,TRBD2,TGCGCCAGCAGCTTGGGACTAGCGGGGCCGGGGGAGACCCAGTACTTC,CASSLGLAGPGETQYF
few,TRBJ1-5,TRBV18,TRBD1,TGTGCCAGCTCACCCACAGGGGACCAGCCCCAGCATTTT,CASSPTGDQPQHF
NA,TRBJ2-6,TRBV7-6,TRBD1,TGTGCCAGCAGCTTAGTCCCGAGACAGGGACGCTCTGGGGCCAACGTCCTGACTTTC,CASSLVPRQGRSGANVLTF
once,TRBJ1-6,TRBV11-2,TRBD1,TGTGCCAGCAGCCCAGGGGGGACAGGGGGCCGGTCACCCCTCCACTTT,CASSPGGTGGRSPLHF
NA,TRBJ2-5,TRBV2,TRBD2,TGTGCCAGCAGTCGGGGACTAGCGGGGGGGTACCAAGAGACCCAGTACTTC,CASSRGLAGGYQETQYF
NA,TRBJ1-1,TRBV4-3,NA,TGCGCCAGCAGCCAAGTCTTTCGGACTGAAGCTTTCTTT,CASSQVFRTEAFF
NA,TRBJ2-2,TRBV11-3,TRBD2,TGTGCCAGCAGCATTAGCGGGGGGGCCCCCGGGGAGCTGTTTTTT,CASSISGGAPGELFF
NA,TRBJ2-7,TRBV18,TRBD1,TGTGCCAGCTCACTCACTAGGGGACAGGGTTTATCGCAGTACTTC,CASSLTRGQGLSQYF
NA,TRBJ2-3,TRBV5-1,TRBD1,TGCGCCAGCAGTCCGACCGGGACAGGGGGCGGGAGGGTTGTCTCCGCTACCTTAGATACGCAGTATTTT,CASSPTGTGGGRVVSATLDTQYF
NA,TRBJ1-1,TRBV11-3,NA,TGTGCCAGCAGCTACGGACTGCCGAACACTGAAGCTTTCTTT,CASSYGLPNTEAFF
few,TRBJ1-5,TRBV6-6,NA,TGTGCCAGCAGTTACACAGGCAATCAGCCCCAGCATTTT,CASSYTGNQPQHF
NA,TRBJ2-5,TRBV5-1,TRBD2,TGCGCCAGCAGCTCGGAACTAGCGGGGGTTTCGGAGACCCAGTACTTC,CASSSELAGVSETQYF
NA,TRBJ2-3,TRBV2,TRBD2,TGTGCCACCGGCCCTAGCGGGGTAAGCACAGATACGCAGTATTTT,CATGPSGVSTDTQYF
NA,TRBJ2-3,TRBV4-3,TRBD2,TGCGCCAGCAGCCAAGATCTAGCGGGACCCACAGATACGCAGTATTTT,CASSQDLAGPTDTQYF
NA,TRBJ1-2,TRBV2,NA,TGTGCCAGCGGAGGGGAGGGCGGAAATGGCTACACCTTC,CASGGEGGNGYTF
NA,TRBJ1-1,TRBV9,TRBD1,TGTGCCAGCAGCCAGGGGGCAAAGACTGAAGCTTTCTTT,CASSQGAKTEAFF